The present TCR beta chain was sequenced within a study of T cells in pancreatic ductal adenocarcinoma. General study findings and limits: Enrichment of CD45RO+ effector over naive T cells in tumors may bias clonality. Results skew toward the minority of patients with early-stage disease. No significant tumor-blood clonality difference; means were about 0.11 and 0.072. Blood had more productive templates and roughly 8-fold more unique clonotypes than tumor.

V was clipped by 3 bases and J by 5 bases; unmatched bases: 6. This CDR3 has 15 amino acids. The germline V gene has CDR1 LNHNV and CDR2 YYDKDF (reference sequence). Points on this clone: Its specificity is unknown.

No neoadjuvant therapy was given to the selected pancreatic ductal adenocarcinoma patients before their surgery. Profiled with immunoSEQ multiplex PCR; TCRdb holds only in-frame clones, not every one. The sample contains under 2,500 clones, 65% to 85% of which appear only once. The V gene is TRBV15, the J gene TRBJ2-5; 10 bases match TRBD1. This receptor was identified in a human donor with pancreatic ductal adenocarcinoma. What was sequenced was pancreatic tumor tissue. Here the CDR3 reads CATSRDGQGGETQYF. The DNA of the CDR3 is TGTGCCACCAGCAGGGACGGACAGGGGGGGGAGACCCAGTACTTC.